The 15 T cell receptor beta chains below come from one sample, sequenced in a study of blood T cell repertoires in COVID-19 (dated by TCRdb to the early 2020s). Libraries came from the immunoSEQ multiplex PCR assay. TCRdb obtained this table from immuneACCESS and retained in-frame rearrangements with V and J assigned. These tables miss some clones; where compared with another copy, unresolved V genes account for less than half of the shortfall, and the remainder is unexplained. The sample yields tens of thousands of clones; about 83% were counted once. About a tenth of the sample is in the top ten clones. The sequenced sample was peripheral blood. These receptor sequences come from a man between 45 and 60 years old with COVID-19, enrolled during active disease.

The CDR3 spells CAISERGGERGNQPQHF. Here the CDR3 DNA reads TGTGCCATCAGTGAGAGGGGAGGGGAAAGAGGGAATCAGCCCCAGCATTTT. The V gene is TRBV10-3, the J gene TRBJ1-5; D possibly corresponds to TRBD1 (5 bases). With 2 bases removed from V and 4 bases from J, the gap between germline ends came to 18 bases. Germline CDR1 reads ENHRY; CDR2 reads SYGVKD. This CDR3 is built from 17 residues.

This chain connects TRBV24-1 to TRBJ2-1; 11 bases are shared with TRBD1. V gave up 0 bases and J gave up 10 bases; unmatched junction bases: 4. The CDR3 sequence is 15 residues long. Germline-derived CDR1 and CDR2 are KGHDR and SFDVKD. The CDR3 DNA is TGTGCCACCAGTGATTTGGGACAGGGGGCCCGGGAGCAGTTCTTC. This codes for CATSDLGQGAREQFF.

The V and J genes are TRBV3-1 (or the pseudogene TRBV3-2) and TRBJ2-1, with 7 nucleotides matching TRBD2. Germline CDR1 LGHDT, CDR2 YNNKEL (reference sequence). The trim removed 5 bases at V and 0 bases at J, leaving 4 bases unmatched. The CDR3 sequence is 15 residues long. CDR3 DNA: TGTGCCAGCAGCGCCAGCGGGACCTCCTACAATGAGCAGTTCTTC. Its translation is CASSASGTSYNEQFF.

CDR3 DNA sequence: TGTGCCAGCAGCTTCCGCGAGGGACCAGGGGGTTCCTACGAGCAGTACTTC. The encoded protein is CASSFREGPGGSYEQYF. The V and J genes are TRBV7-2 and TRBJ2-7, with 7 bases that match TRBD1. Germline CDR1 reads SGHTA; CDR2 reads FQGNSA. The CDR3 totals 17 residues. V lost 3 bases and J lost 1; bases outside the gene matches: 12.

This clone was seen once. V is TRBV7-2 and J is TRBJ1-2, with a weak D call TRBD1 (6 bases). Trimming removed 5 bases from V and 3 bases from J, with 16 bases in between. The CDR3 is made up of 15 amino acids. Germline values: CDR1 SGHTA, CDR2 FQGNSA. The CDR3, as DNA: TGTGCCAGCAGCACACTTCGGACAGCATACTATGGCTACACCTTC. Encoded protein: CASSTLRTAYYGYTF.

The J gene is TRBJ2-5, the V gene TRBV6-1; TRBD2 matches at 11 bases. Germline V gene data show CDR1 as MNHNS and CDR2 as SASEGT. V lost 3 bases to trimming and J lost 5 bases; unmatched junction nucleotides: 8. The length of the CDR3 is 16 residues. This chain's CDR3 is CASSDRLAGFGETQYF. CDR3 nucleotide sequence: TGTGCCAGCAGTGATCGACTAGCGGGGTTCGGGGAGACCCAGTACTTC.

The CDR3 here is CASSLNTGELFF. CDR3 sequence (DNA): TGCGCCAGCAGTCTGAACACCGGGGAGCTGTTTTTT. The chain has TRBV10-2 and TRBJ2-2; D is unresolved. The CDR3 loop spans 12 amino acids. V was trimmed by 5 bases and J by 1 base, leaving 2 bases between them. CDR1 and CDR2 (germline): WSHSY, SAAADI.

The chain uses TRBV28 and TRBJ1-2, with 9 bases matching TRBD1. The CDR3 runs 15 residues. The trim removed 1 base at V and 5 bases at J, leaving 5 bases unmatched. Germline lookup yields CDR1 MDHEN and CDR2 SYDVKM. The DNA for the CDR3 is TGTGCCAGCAGTTTATCCCTGACAGGGGGGTATGGCTACACCTTC. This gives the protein CASSLSLTGGYGYTF.

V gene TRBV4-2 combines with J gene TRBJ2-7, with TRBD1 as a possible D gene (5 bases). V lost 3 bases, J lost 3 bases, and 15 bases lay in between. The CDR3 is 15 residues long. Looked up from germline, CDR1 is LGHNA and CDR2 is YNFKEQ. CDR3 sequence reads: CASSHWTTQVYEQYF. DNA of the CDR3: TGTGCCAGCAGCCATTGGACAACCCAGGTCTACGAGCAGTACTTC.

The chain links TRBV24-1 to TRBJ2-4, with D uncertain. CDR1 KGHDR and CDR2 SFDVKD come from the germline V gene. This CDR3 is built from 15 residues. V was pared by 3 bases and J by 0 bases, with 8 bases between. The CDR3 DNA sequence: TGTGCCACCAGTGATCCACGAGTAGCCAAAAACATTCAGTACTTC. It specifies CATSDPRVAKNIQYF.

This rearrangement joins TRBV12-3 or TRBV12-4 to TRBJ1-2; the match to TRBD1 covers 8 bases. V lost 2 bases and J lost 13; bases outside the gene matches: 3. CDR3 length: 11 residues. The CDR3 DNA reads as TGTGCCAGCAGTTTACAGGGGGCTTTCACCTTC. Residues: CASSLQGAFTF.

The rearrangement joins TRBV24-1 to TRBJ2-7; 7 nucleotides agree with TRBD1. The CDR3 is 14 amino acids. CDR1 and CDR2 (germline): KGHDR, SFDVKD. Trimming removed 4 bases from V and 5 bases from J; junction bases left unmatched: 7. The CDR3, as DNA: TGTGCCACCAGTGACCCGACAGGGCCCAACGAGCAGTACTTC. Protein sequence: CATSDPTGPNEQYF.

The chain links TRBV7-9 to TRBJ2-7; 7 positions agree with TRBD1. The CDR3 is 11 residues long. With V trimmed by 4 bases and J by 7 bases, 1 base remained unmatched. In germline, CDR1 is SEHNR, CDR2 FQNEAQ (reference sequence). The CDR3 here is CASSSTGEQYF. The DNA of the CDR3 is TGTGCCAGCAGCTCGACAGGGGAGCAGTACTTC.

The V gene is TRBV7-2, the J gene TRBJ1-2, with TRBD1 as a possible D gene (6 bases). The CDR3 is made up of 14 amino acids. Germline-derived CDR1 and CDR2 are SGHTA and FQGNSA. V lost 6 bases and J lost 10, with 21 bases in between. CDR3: CASRDGGATKDYTF. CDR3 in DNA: TGTGCCAGCAGGGACGGGGGGGCCACAAAGGACTACACCTTC.

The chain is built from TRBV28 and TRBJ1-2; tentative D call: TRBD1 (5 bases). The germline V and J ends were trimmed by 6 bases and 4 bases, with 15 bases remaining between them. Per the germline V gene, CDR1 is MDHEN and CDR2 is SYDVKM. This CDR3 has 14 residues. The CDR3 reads CASSPGGVAYGYTF. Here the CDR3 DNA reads TGTGCCAGCAGCCCCGGAGGGGTGGCCTATGGCTACACCTTC.